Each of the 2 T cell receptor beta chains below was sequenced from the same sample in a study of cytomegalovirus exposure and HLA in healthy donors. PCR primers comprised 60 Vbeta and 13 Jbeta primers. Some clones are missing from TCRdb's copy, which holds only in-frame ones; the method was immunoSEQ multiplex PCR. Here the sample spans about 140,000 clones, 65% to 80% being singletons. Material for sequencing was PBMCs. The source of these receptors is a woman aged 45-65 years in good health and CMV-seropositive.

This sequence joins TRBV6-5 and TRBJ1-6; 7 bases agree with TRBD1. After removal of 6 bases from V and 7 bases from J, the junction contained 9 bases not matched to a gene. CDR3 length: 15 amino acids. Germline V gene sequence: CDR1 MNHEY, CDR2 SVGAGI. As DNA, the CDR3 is TGTGCCAGCAGGGAGGGGGACAGCCAGAATTCACCCCTCCACTTT. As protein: CASREGDSQNSPLHF.

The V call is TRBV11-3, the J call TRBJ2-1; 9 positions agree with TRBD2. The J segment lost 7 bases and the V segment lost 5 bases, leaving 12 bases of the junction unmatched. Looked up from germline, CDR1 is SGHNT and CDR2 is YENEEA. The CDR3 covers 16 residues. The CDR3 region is CASSPEWRGGRNEQFF. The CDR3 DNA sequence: TGTGCCAGCAGCCCGGAGTGGCGGGGGGGCCGTAATGAGCAGTTCTTC.